This is a list of T cell receptor beta chains from one sample in a study of early stage breast cancer tumors. The protocol was immunoSEQ multiplex PCR, while the TCRdb copy is restricted to in-frame clones and leaves out a portion. The sample consists of about 7,900 clones, over 60% of them appearing once. Sequencing used breast tumor tissue. All receptors come from a person aged 65-85 years with breast cancer. CDR3s include the opening cysteine and the closing phenylalanine or tryptophan. Fields, in order: J gene, V gene, CDR3 protein.

j_gene: TRBJ2-3; v_gene: TRBV2; CDR3aa: CASSDRGTDSNTQYF
j_gene: TRBJ1-4; v_gene: TRBV7-6; CDR3aa: CASSLIQGSEKLFF
j_gene: TRBJ1-1; v_gene: TRBV5-6; CDR3aa: CASSFVGVTEAFF
j_gene: TRBJ1-3; v_gene: TRBV19; CDR3aa: CASSVSGNTLSSGNTIYF
j_gene: TRBJ2-3; v_gene: TRBV19; CDR3aa: CASSVTGGGNTQYF
j_gene: TRBJ2-5; v_gene: TRBV9; CDR3aa: CASSVEHSQETQYF
j_gene: TRBJ2-7; v_gene: TRBV6-5; CDR3aa: CASSYRKNRGGEQYF
j_gene: TRBJ2-1; v_gene: TRBV18; CDR3aa: CASSQGLGSYNEQFF
j_gene: TRBJ1-1; v_gene: TRBV15; CDR3aa: CATSRRTFRDRAEAFF
j_gene: TRBJ1-2; v_gene: TRBV25-1; CDR3aa: CASSEYGTGRSEGYTF
j_gene: TRBJ2-5; v_gene: TRBV10-3; CDR3aa: CASRADKETQYF
j_gene: TRBJ2-7; v_gene: TRBV16; CDR3aa: CASSPYRTYEQYF
j_gene: TRBJ1-2; v_gene: TRBV29-1; CDR3aa: CSVADGQGNYGYTF
j_gene: TRBJ1-1; v_gene: TRBV30; CDR3aa: CAWVPWGDTEAFF
j_gene: -; v_gene: TRBV19; CDR3aa: CASRQGMTYEQYF
j_gene: TRBJ1-1; v_gene: TRBV5-1; CDR3aa: CASGRGLQATEAFF
j_gene: TRBJ1-6; v_gene: TRBV28; CDR3aa: CASSPREGNSPLHF
j_gene: TRBJ2-7; v_gene: TRBV6-6; CDR3aa: CASSYSAGGSYEQYF
j_gene: TRBJ1-2; v_gene: TRBV12-5; CDR3aa: CASGPSRESFNYGYTF
j_gene: TRBJ2-7; v_gene: TRBV28; CDR3aa: CASSSSWDTAYEQYF
j_gene: TRBJ2-7; v_gene: TRBV10-3; CDR3aa: CAISQGLPYEQYF
j_gene: TRBJ1-1; v_gene: TRBV28; CDR3aa: CASSLPGFGTEAFF
j_gene: TRBJ2-5; v_gene: TRBV11-2; CDR3aa: CASSLDPADSLLGAEETQYF
j_gene: TRBJ1-2; v_gene: TRBV4-1; CDR3aa: CASSQEAGASYGYTF
j_gene: TRBJ1-6; v_gene: TRBV6-1; CDR3aa: CASSGNRGGYNSPLHF
j_gene: TRBJ2-3; v_gene: TRBV7-8; CDR3aa: CASSLLGGGPTDTQYF
j_gene: TRBJ1-2; v_gene: TRBV6-1; CDR3aa: CASRSGGFYGYTF
j_gene: TRBJ1-1; v_gene: TRBV4-1; CDR3aa: CASSHSTQGGTEAFF
j_gene: TRBJ1-4; v_gene: TRBV28; CDR3aa: CASSLGQGLGEKLFF
j_gene: TRBJ2-1; v_gene: TRBV7-2; CDR3aa: CASSLARTDEQFF
j_gene: TRBJ2-1; v_gene: TRBV10-3; CDR3aa: CATSSSSGAMGNEQFF
j_gene: TRBJ1-1; v_gene: TRBV29-1; CDR3aa: CSAGPAIAEAFF
j_gene: TRBJ2-5; v_gene: TRBV28; CDR3aa: CASSLSVVGLKETQYF
j_gene: TRBJ1-6; v_gene: TRBV2; CDR3aa: CASRYDGTYNSPLHF
j_gene: TRBJ1-5; v_gene: TRBV19; CDR3aa: CASSSGTLSNQPQHF
j_gene: TRBJ2-7; v_gene: TRBV1; CDR3aa: CTSSQLSTTTNPYEQYF
j_gene: -; v_gene: TRBV27; CDR3aa: CASSFASGAVEQYF
j_gene: TRBJ2-5; v_gene: TRBV7-7; CDR3aa: CASSPGQLATQYF
j_gene: TRBJ2-7; v_gene: TRBV6-1; CDR3aa: CASSEPGLADYEQYF
j_gene: TRBJ1-4; v_gene: TRBV5-4; CDR3aa: CASSPGTGRVEKLFF
j_gene: TRBJ2-7; v_gene: TRBV6-6; CDR3aa: CASTTGQRRSYEQYF
j_gene: TRBJ2-5; v_gene: TRBV19; CDR3aa: CASSLGRVETQYF